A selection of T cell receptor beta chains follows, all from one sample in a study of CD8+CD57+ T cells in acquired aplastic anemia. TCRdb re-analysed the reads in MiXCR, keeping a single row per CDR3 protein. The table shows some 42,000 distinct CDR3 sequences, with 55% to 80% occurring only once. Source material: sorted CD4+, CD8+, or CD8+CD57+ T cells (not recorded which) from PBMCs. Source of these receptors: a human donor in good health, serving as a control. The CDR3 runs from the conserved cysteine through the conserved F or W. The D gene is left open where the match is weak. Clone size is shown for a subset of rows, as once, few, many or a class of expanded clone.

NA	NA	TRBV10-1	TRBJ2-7	TGCGCCAGCAGTGAGATAGGCTCCGAGCAGTACTTC	CASSEIGSEQYF
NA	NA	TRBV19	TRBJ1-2	TGTGCCAGTAGGGATCCGCTTGCCTGGGGCTACACCTTC	CASRDPLAWGYTF
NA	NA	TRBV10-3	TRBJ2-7	TGTGCCATCAGTGAGTCAGGGGCAGGCCGTCCTCACGAGCAGTACTTC	CAISESGAGRPHEQYF
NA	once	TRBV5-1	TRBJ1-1	TGCGCCAGCAGTTCCGATCAATCTCATCGGGCTGAAGCTTTCTTT	CASSSDQSHRAEAFF
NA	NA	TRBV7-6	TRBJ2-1	TGTGCCAGCAGCTTATCTAGGACGAATCAGTTCTTC	CASSLSRTNQFF
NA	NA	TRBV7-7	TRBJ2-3	TGTGCCAGCAGAGCTTTTACAGGTAGCACAGATACGCAGTATTTT	CASRAFTGSTDTQYF
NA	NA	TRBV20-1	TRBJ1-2	TGCAGTGCTAGAGCTGACAGCTATGGCTACACCTTC	CSARADSYGYTF
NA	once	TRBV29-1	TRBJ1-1	TGCAGCGTTGAAGGAGGAGGGATTGACACTGAAGCTTTCTTT	CSVEGGGIDTEAFF
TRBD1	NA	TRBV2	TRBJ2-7	TGTGCCAGCAGTCCCCGGGACAGGGTGGACGAGCAGTACTTC	CASSPRDRVDEQYF
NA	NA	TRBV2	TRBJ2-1	TGTGCCAGTATAAAGCGGGTCATGGATGAGCAGTTCTTC	CASIKRVMDEQFF
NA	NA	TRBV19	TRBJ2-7	TGTGCCAGTAGTCGCTACGAGCAGTACTTC	CASSRYEQYF
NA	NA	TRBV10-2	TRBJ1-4	TGCGCCAGCAGTGAGTCTCAAAAACTGTTTTTT	CASSESQKLFF
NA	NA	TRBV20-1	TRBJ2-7	TGCAGTGCTAGGGCAGGGGCCGCCTACGAGCAGTACTTC	CSARAGAAYEQYF
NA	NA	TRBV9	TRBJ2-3	TGTGCCAGCAGCGTAACCGCGGTCAGCACAGATACGCAGTATTTT	CASSVTAVSTDTQYF
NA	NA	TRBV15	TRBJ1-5	TGTGCCACCAGCAGCTTTGAAGATCAGCCCCAGCATTTT	CATSSFEDQPQHF
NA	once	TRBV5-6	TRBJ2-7	TGTGCCAGCAGCTTGGGGGCAGGGGTAACCTACGAGCAGTACTTC	CASSLGAGVTYEQYF
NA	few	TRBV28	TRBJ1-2	TGTGCCTGCAGTTTGTTGAGGGAAAACTATGGCCACACCTTC	CACSLLRENYGHTF
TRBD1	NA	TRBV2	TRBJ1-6	TGTGCCAGCAGTGGGGGACAGGGGACCTCGCCCCTCCACTTT	CASSGGQGTSPLHF
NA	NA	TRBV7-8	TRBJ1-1	TGTGCCAGCAGCTTAGCGGCAGGGAGGAACACTGAAGCTTTCTTT	CASSLAAGRNTEAFF
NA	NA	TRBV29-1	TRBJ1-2	TGCAGCGCCGGCCGGATTGGGGACTATGGCTACACCTTC	CSAGRIGDYGYTF
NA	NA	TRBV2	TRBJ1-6	TGTGCCAGCAGGGAGGAATCGCGTTCACCCCTCCACTTT	CASREESRSPLHF
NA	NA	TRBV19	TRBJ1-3	TGTGCCAGTAGTAAAGACTTTGGAAACACCATATATTTT	CASSKDFGNTIYF
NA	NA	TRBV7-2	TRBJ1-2	TGTGCCAGCATCTCCGGCTCCAGGGTTAAGGGCTACACATTC	CASISGSRVKGYTF
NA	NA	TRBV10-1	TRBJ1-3	TGCGCCAGCAGTGAAGACAGCTCCTCTGGAAACACCATATATTTT	CASSEDSSSGNTIYF
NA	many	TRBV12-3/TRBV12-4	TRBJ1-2	TGTGCCAGCAGTTTTGGGGACTTACCGGACGAGGACTATGGCTACACCTTC	CASSFGDLPDEDYGYTF
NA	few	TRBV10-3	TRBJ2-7	TGTGCCATCAGTGGACAGGTGGATTCCTACGAGCAGTACTTC	CAISGQVDSYEQYF
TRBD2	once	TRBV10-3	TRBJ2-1	TGTGCCTCCCGGGGGGTAAATCCCTACAATGAGCAGTTCTTC	CASRGVNPYNEQFF
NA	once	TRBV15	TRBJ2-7	TGTGCCACCAGCAGAGATAAACGGTACGAGCAGTACTTC	CATSRDKRYEQYF
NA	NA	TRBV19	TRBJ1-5	TGTGCCAGTAGTTCCCAGGCAGGGAATCAGCCCCAGCATTTT	CASSSQAGNQPQHF
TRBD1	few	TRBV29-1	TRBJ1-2	TGCAGCGTTGCCCGGGACAGATCTAACTATGGTTACACCTTC	CSVARDRSNYGYTF
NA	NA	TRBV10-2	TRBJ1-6	TGCGCCAGCAGCTTGGCCGGCACACCCCTCCACTTT	CASSLAGTPLHF
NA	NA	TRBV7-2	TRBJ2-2	TGTGCCAGCAGCTTAGGGCGAGGTGGGGAGCTGTTTTTT	CASSLGRGGELFF
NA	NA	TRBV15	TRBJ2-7	TGTGCCACCAGCAGAGAGGCCCTTTACGAGCAGTACTTC	CATSREALYEQYF
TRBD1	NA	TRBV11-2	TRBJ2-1	TGTGCCAGCAGCACAGGGGTCGGTTCCTACAATGAGCAGTTCTTC	CASSTGVGSYNEQFF
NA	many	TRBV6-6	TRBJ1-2	TGTGCCAGCAGTTACGGACCCTACTATGGCTACACCTTC	CASSYGPYYGYTF
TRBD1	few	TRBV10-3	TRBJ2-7	TGTGCCATCAGTGAGTCCCGGACAGGGAGCTACGAGCAGTACTTC	CAISESRTGSYEQYF
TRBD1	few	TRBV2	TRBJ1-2	TGTGCCAGCAGTGTACGGACAGGGGGCGGCTACACCTTC	CASSVRTGGGYTF
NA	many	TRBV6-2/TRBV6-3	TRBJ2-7	TGTGCCAGCAGTTACGAGGGACATAGCTACGAGCAGTACTTC	CASSYEGHSYEQYF
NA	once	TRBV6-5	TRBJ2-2	TGTGCCAGCAGTTACTCATCCGGGTTCGCGAACACCGGGGAGCTGTTTTTT	CASSYSSGFANTGELFF
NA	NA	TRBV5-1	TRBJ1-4	TGCGCCAGCAGCTTGGCCTCTGCCGACGGTCTACTGTTTTTT	CASSLASADGLLFF
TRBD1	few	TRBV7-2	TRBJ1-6	TGTGCCAGCGAACCGGGACAGGGGAGTTCACCCCTCCACTTT	CASEPGQGSSPLHF
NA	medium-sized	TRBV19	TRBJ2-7	TGTGCCAGTAGTACCGGGGGACACTTCGAGCAGTACTTC	CASSTGGHFEQYF
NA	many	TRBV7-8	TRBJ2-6	TGTGCCAGCAGCTTAGCGCCAGCGAGCTCTGGGGCCAACGTCCTGACTTTC	CASSLAPASSGANVLTF
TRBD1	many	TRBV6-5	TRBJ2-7	TGTGCCAGCAGTTACACGGACAGGGTTGACGAGCAGTACTTC	CASSYTDRVDEQYF
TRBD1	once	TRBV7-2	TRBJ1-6	TGTGCCAGCAGCCCTAGACAGGGGAATTCACCCCTCCACTTT	CASSPRQGNSPLHF
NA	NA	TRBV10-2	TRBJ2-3	TGCGCCAGCAGGCACGACAGGCTCATTTCAGATACGCAGTATTTT	CASRHDRLISDTQYF
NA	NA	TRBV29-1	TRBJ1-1	TGCAGCGTTCGACAGGATCGGATCACTGAAGCTTACTTT	CSVRQDRITEAYF
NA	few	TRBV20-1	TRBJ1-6	TGCAGTGCTAGGATAACAGGAAGAAATTCACCCCTCCACTTT	CSARITGRNSPLHF
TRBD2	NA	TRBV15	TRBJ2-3	TGTGCCACCAGCAGCGGTCTAGCGGACACAGATACGCAGTATTTT	CATSSGLADTDTQYF
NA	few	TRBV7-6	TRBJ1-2	TGTGCCAGCAGCTTAAGTGAGGGGGGATATGGCTACACCTTC	CASSLSEGGYGYTF
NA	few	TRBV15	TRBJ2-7	TGTGCCACCCACGGCGAGAGGGCCTACGAGCAGTACTTC	CATHGERAYEQYF
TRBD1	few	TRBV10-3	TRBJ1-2	TGTGCCATCAGTGCGCCAGGAGAGGGGGCATACTATGGCTATACCTTC	CAISAPGEGAYYGYTF
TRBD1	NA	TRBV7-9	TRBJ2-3	TGTGCCAGCAGCCCGGGACAGGCCACAGATACGCAGTATTTT	CASSPGQATDTQYF